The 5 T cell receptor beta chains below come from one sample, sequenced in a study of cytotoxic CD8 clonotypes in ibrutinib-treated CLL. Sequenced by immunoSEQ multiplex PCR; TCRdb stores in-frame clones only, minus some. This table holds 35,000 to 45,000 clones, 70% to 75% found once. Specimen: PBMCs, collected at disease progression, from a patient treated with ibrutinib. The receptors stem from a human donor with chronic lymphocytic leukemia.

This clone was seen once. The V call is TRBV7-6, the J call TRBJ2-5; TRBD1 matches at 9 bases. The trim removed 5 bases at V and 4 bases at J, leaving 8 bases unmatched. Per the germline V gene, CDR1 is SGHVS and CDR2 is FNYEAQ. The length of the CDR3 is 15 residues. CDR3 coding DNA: TGTGCCAGCAGCAAACAGGGGGCGCGCGGAGAGACCCAGTACTTC. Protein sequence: CASSKQGARGETQYF.

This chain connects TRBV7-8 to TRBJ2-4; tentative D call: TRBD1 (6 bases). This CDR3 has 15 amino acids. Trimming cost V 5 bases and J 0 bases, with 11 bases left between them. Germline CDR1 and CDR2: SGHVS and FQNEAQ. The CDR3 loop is CASSLTGIAKNIQYF. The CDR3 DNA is TGTGCCAGCAGCCTAACAGGGATAGCCAAAAACATTCAGTACTTC.

As DNA, the CDR3 is TGTGCCACCAGCAGAGGGACAGGGGGTGAGACCCAGTACTTC. Protein sequence: CATSRGTGGETQYF. The chain couples TRBV15 to TRBJ2-5; the match to TRBD1 covers 10 bases. Trimming removed 1 base from V and 5 bases from J; junction bases left unmatched: 1. The CDR3 extends over 14 amino acids. Germline CDR1 LNHNV, CDR2 YYDKDF (reference sequence).

The CDR3 loop reads CASSSTGGSGANVLTF. In DNA form, the CDR3 reads TGTGCCAGCAGCTCGACAGGGGGTTCTGGGGCCAACGTCCTGACTTTC. V gene TRBV7-6 combines with J gene TRBJ2-6, with 9 bases that match TRBD1. The V and J ends lost 4 bases and 1 base, in that order; junction bases with no gene match: 2. The CDR3 consists of 16 residues. Germline V CDR1 and CDR2: SGHVS, FNYEAQ.

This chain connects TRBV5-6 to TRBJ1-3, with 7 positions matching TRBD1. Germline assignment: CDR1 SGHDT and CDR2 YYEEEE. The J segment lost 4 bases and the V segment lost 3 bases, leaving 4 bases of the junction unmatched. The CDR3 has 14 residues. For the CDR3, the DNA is TGTGCCAGCAGCTCCACAGGGGCCGGAAACACCATATATTTT. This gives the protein CASSSTGAGNTIYF.